What follows are 30 T cell receptor beta chains derived from one specimen sequenced in a study of cytomegalovirus exposure and HLA in healthy donors. Primers for the PCR totalled 60 Vbeta and 13 Jbeta. Here immunoSEQ multiplex PCR was the method, and the copy in TCRdb shows in-frame clones only, minus some. This table holds more than 100,000 clones, 70% to 80% found once. Material for sequencing was PBMCs. The receptors originated from a woman aged 40 to 50 in good health and CMV-seropositive.

This clone has only a few counts. The V gene is TRBV19, the J gene TRBJ1-1; no definite D call. This CDR3 comprises 15 residues. Germline-derived CDR1 and CDR2 are LNHDA and SQIVND (reference sequence). The V gene lost 3 bases and the J gene lost 5 bases, with 16 bases spanning the gap. The DNA for the CDR3 is TGTGCCAGTAGTATGAAGGCCTCCGGAGGGACTGAAGCTTTCTTT. It specifies CASSMKASGGTEAFF.

The chain couples TRBV6-1 to TRBJ2-5; a possible D gene is TRBD2 (5 bases). The CDR3 covers 14 residues. Germline values: CDR1 MNHNS, CDR2 SASEGT. The V end was cut by 6 bases, the J end by 5 bases, with 16 bases between. In DNA, the CDR3 is TGTGCCAGCAGCGTGGACTTTTCTTTGGAGACCCAGTACTTC. Translating it yields CASSVDFSLETQYF.

In its sample, this clone was seen once. V is TRBV9 and J is TRBJ2-3, with D possibly being TRBD2 (6 bases). The CDR3 consists of 14 residues. Trimming pared 0 bases from V and 5 bases from J, leaving 10 bases between. Germline V gene lookup returns CDR1 SGDLS and CDR2 YYNGEE. The CDR3 nucleotides read TGTGCCAGCAGCGTAGGGGGGACTCTAGATACGCAGTATTTT. This translates into CASSVGGTLDTQYF.

J is TRBJ1-4 and V is TRBV7-9; D is unresolved. The CDR3 loop spans 10 amino acids. The V gene lost 8 bases and the J gene lost 8 bases, with 6 bases spanning the gap. The germline CDR1 and CDR2 sequences are SEHNR and FQNEAQ (reference sequence). This CDR3 is CASGGEKLFF. The CDR3 coding sequence is TGTGCCAGCGGCGGGGAAAAACTGTTTTTT.

The chain couples TRBV15 to TRBJ1-1; D gene ambiguous. The V gene lost 4 bases and the J gene lost 3 bases, with 9 bases spanning the gap. CDR3 length: 13 amino acids. Germline V gene lookup returns CDR1 LNHNV and CDR2 YYDKDF (reference sequence). The CDR3 sequence: CATSTLSDTEAFF. The CDR3 region has the DNA TGTGCCACCAGCACCCTGAGCGACACTGAAGCTTTCTTT.

V gene TRBV5-1 combines with J gene TRBJ1-2; maybe TRBD1 (6 bases). The CDR3 contains 15 residues. Germline loops: CDR1 SGHRS, CDR2 YFSETQ. V was clipped by 1 base and J by 7 bases, with 17 bases between them. The CDR3 reads CASSLWAGEEGGYTF. Here the CDR3 DNA reads TGCGCCAGCAGCTTGTGGGCAGGGGAAGAAGGTGGCTACACCTTC.

The chain couples TRBV5-1 to TRBJ2-1, with D possibly TRBD2 on 6 matching bases. The CDR3 consists of 17 residues. In germline, CDR1 is SGHRS, CDR2 YFSETQ. The V and J ends lost 0 bases and 7 bases respectively, with 20 bases between them. The CDR3: CASSLGGGTDAFNEQFF. In DNA, the CDR3 is TGCGCCAGCAGCTTGGGGGGCGGGACGGACGCTTTTAATGAGCAGTTCTTC.

This chain connects TRBV5-1 to TRBJ2-7, with 9 bases identical to TRBD2. This CDR3 region has 15 residues. The junction had 1 base not matched to a gene; V was cut back by 0 bases and J by 0 bases. CDR1 SGHRS and CDR2 YFSETQ come from the germline V gene. The CDR3, as DNA: TGCGCCAGCAGCTTGGAGACTAGCGGCTCCTACGAGCAGTACTTC. This codes for CASSLETSGSYEQYF. The full variable domain, with the rest looked up from reference TRBV5-1 and TRBJ2-7, is KAGVTQTPRYLIKTRGQQVTLSCSPISGHRSVSWYQQTPGQGLQFLFEYFSETQRNKGNFPGRFSGRQFSNSRSEMNVSTLELGDSALYLCASSLETSGSYEQYFGPGTRLTVT.

The V call is TRBV9, the J call TRBJ2-2; D perhaps matches TRBD2 (6 bases). The CDR3 contains 17 residues. Germline lookup yields CDR1 SGDLS and CDR2 YYNGEE. Trimming stripped 0 bases from V and 4 bases from J, with 16 bases between. The CDR3, as DNA: TGTGCCAGCAGCGTAGTGCCTAACGGGAGCCGCACCGGGGAGCTGTTTTTT. Protein: CASSVVPNGSRTGELFF.

This rearrangement joins TRBV7-6 to TRBJ1-6; TRBD1 aligns across 10 bases. Germline V gene sequence: CDR1 SGHVS, CDR2 FNYEAQ. V dropped 5 bases and J dropped 8; count of bases not matched to a gene: 3. The CDR3 is made up of 14 amino acids. DNA for the CDR3: TGTGCCAGCAGCGTCGGGACAGGGGATTCACCCCTCCACTTT. Amino acid sequence: CASSVGTGDSPLHF. Full variable domain (remainder filled in from reference TRBV7-6 and TRBJ1-6): GAGVSQSPRYKVTKRGQDVALRCDPISGHVSLYWYRQALGQGPEFLTYFNYEAQQDKSGLPNDRFSAERPEGSISTLTIQRTEQRDSAMYRCASSVGTGDSPLHFGNGTRLTVT.

The chain carries TRBV5-6 and TRBJ1-1, with 7 positions matching TRBD1. The CDR3 is 14 amino acids. The germline gives CDR1 SGHDT, CDR2 YYEEEE. After removal of 3 bases from V and 4 bases from J, the junction contained 6 bases not matched to a gene. The CDR3 DNA sequence: TGTGCCAGCAGCTGGGGGACAGAAGCCACTGAAGCTTTCTTT. Residues: CASSWGTEATEAFF.

DNA for the CDR3: TGCGCCAGCAGTCAATGGTCCAGGGGCGCTTCGGGGGAGCAGTACTTC. The encoded protein is CASSQWSRGASGEQYF. The V and J genes are TRBV23-1 and TRBJ2-7, with D possibly TRBD1 on 6 matching bases. TRBV23-1 has ORF status, its function being uncertain. V gave up 1 base and J gave up 7 bases, with 20 bases separating them. The CDR3 totals 16 residues.

The chain uses TRBV19 and TRBJ1-2; the match to TRBD1 covers 7 bases. Germline CDR1 is LNHDA and CDR2 is SQIVND (reference sequence). V trimming: 3 bases; J trimming: 10 bases; junction bases outside the gene matches: 5. CDR3 size: 12 residues. The CDR3 protein is CASSIGQVSYTF. As DNA, the CDR3 is TGTGCCAGTAGTATCGGACAGGTTTCCTACACCTTC.

V is TRBV9 and J is TRBJ2-1, with a weak D call TRBD2 (6 bases). Between the trimmed V and J ends, which lost 0 bases and 3 bases, there was a span of 10 bases. In germline, CDR1 is SGDLS, CDR2 YYNGEE. The CDR3 consists of 15 residues. Written as DNA, the CDR3 is TGTGCCAGCAGCGTAGCGGGAGAATTCTACAATGAGCAGTTCTTC. It encodes CASSVAGEFYNEQFF.

The rearrangement joins TRBV21-1 to TRBJ2-7; the tabulated D call, TRBD1, remains unverified against the DNA. TRBV21-1 is marked as a pseudogene. The CDR3 is 16 amino acids. The CDR3 protein is CASSKGDRGHYYEQYF. CDR3 coding DNA: TGTGCCAGCAGCAAAGGGGACAGGGGGCACTACTACGAGCAGTACTTC.

The chain couples TRBV5-1 to TRBJ2-1, with unresolved D. The CDR3 spans 14 residues. CDR1 and CDR2 from the germline V gene are SGHRS and YFSETQ. V was trimmed by 0 bases and J by 0 bases, leaving 4 bases between them. CDR3 residues: CASSLDSSYNEQFF. The CDR3 coding sequence is TGCGCCAGCAGCTTGGACAGCTCCTACAATGAGCAGTTCTTC.

The chain employs TRBV27 and TRBJ1-6; D gene unclear. This CDR3 has 18 amino acids. Germline values: CDR1 MNHEY, CDR2 SMNVEV (reference sequence). Trimming cost V 4 bases and J 0 bases, with 16 bases left between them. The CDR3 DNA reads as TGTGCCAGCAGTTCGATGATTCCAGGTAGCTCCTATAATTCACCCCTCCACTTT. It specifies CASSSMIPGSSYNSPLHF.

The sample holds a few counts of this clone. Other DNA sequences from this sample encode an identical CDR3 as well. This rearrangement joins TRBV2 to TRBJ1-2, with D unresolved. The CDR3 has 13 amino acids. In germline, CDR1 is SNHLY, CDR2 FYNNEI. The V gene lost 1 base and the J gene lost 4 bases, with 7 bases spanning the gap. The CDR3 here is CASSEGQRYGYTF. The CDR3 DNA follows: TGTGCCAGCAGTGAAGGGCAGCGCTATGGCTACACCTTC.

The V gene is TRBV25-1, the J gene TRBJ2-3; 8 bases agree with TRBD2. Germline V CDR1 and CDR2: MGHDK, SYGVNS. The CDR3 length is 15 residues. Trimming took 3 bases from V and 6 from J; bases not matched to a gene: 8. The CDR3 bases are TGTGCCAGCAGTGACCTAGCGGGCACGGCTGATACGCAGTATTTT. Protein product: CASSDLAGTADTQYF.

This chain uses TRBV19 with TRBJ2-1; maybe TRBD2 (5 bases). Germline V gene lookup returns CDR1 LNHDA and CDR2 SQIVND (reference sequence). The CDR3 contains 14 residues. Deletions cut 8 bases from V and 5 bases from J, with 16 bases between. Here the CDR3 DNA reads TGTGCCAGTTCTCCTAGCATCTCTAACAATGAGCAGTTCTTC. Protein sequence: CASSPSISNNEQFF. Full variable domain (rest looked up from reference TRBV19 and TRBJ2-1): DGGITQSPKYLFRKEGQNVTLSCEQNLNHDAMYWYRQDPGQGLRLIYYSQIVNDFQKGDIAEGYSVSREKKESFPLTVTSAQKNPTAFYLCASSPSISNNEQFFGPGTRLTVL.

The chain is built from TRBV7-3 and TRBJ1-3; 7 bases align to TRBD1. This CDR3 comprises 15 residues. CDR1 SGHTA and CDR2 FQGTGA come from the germline V gene. V shed 5 bases and J 0 bases; nucleotides not matched to a gene: 4. The CDR3 region has the DNA TGTGCCAGCAGCCGTACAGGGGCCTCTGGAAACACCATATATTTT. Protein: CASSRTGASGNTIYF.

The J gene is TRBJ2-3, the V gene TRBV19; D might be TRBD1 (5 bases). CDR3 length equals 12 residues. The V gene lost 3 bases and the J gene lost 5 bases, with 6 bases spanning the gap. Germline V CDR1 and CDR2: LNHDA, SQIVND (reference sequence). CDR3 coding DNA: TGTGCCAGTAGTATCGACAGAGATACGCAGTATTTT. Protein sequence: CASSIDRDTQYF.

This chain uses TRBV7-3 with TRBJ1-6, with a possible D match to TRBD1 (5 bases). Germline loops: CDR1 SGHTA, CDR2 FQGTGA. The CDR3 is 12 amino acids. V dropped 2 bases and J dropped 9 bases, with 5 bases sitting between them. In DNA form, the CDR3 reads TGTGCCAGCAGCTTACAGGGTTCACCCCTCCACTTT. Its translation: CASSLQGSPLHF.

This clone was counted once. V gene TRBV9 combines with J gene TRBJ2-1; 13 nucleotides agree with TRBD2. The CDR3 length is 17 residues. The ends lost 3 bases at V and 3 bases at J; junction bases unmatched: 6. CDR1 SGDLS and CDR2 YYNGEE come from the germline V gene. CDR3 DNA: TGTGCCAGCAGCGGGCCCGGGACTAGCGGGATCTACAATGAGCAGTTCTTC. It is translated as CASSGPGTSGIYNEQFF.

The J gene is TRBJ2-5, the V gene TRBV2; a possible D gene is TRBD1 (6 bases). The DNA matches TRBJ2-7 better at its end, which makes the J call doubtful. Germline CDR1 is SNHLY and CDR2 is FYNNEI. This CDR3 has 13 residues. The CDR3 protein is CASRTTGSYEQYF. The CDR3 nucleotides read TGTGCCAGCAGGACAACAGGGTCCTACGAGCAGTACTTC.

This chain uses TRBV25-1 with TRBJ2-7; 8 nucleotides align to TRBD1. The V segment lost 4 bases and the J segment 6 bases; nucleotides outside the gene matches: 8. The germline CDR1 and CDR2 sequences are MGHDK and SYGVNS. This CDR3 region has 14 residues. The CDR3 DNA follows: TGTGCCAGCAGTGTCCGGGACAGGCCCGCCGAGCAGTACTTC. Amino acids: CASSVRDRPAEQYF.

This chain connects TRBV5-4 to TRBJ2-2, with TRBD2 matching 14 bases. The CDR3 has 19 amino acids. Germline V CDR1 and CDR2: SGHNT, YYREEE (reference sequence). V shed 5 bases and J 4 bases; nucleotides not matched to a gene: 13. CDR3 nucleotides: TGTGCCAGCAGACGGGGGGGACTAGCGGGGGACCCTTCCACCGGGGAGCTGTTTTTT. Protein sequence: CASRRGGLAGDPSTGELFF.

The CDR3 nucleotides read TGTGCCAGCAACCACGGGGGGTCAATCTACGAGCAGTACTTC. Protein: CASNHGGSIYEQYF. The chain employs TRBV6-1 and TRBJ2-7; 7 bases agree with TRBD2. CDR1 MNHNS and CDR2 SASEGT come from the germline V gene. V gave up 7 bases and J gave up 3 bases; unmatched junction bases: 9. The CDR3 has 14 residues.

The chain employs TRBV7-6 and TRBJ2-1, with 9 bases aligning to TRBD1. Germline trimming cut 5 bases from V and 7 bases from J; bases unmatched to any gene: 6. This CDR3 comprises 14 residues. CDR1 SGHVS and CDR2 FNYEAQ come from the germline V gene. CDR3 amino acids: CASSGQGWGNEQFF. Written as DNA, the CDR3 is TGTGCCAGCAGCGGACAGGGGTGGGGGAATGAGCAGTTCTTC.

This chain links TRBV5-4 with TRBJ1-5; the match to TRBD1 covers 11 bases. Germline V CDR1 and CDR2: SGHNT, YYREEE (reference sequence). V trimming: 3 bases; J trimming: 6 bases; junction bases outside the gene matches: 5. The CDR3 consists of 15 residues. This CDR3 reads CASSSGTGGGQPQHF. DNA for the CDR3: TGTGCCAGCAGCTCCGGGACAGGGGGAGGTCAGCCCCAGCATTTT. The full variable domain, completed using reference TRBV5-4 and TRBJ1-5, is ETGVTQSPTHLIKTRGQQVTLRCSSQSGHNTVSWYQQALGQGPQFIFQYYREEENGRGNFPPRFSGLQFPNYSSELNVNALELDDSALYLCASSSGTGGGQPQHFGDGTRLSIL.